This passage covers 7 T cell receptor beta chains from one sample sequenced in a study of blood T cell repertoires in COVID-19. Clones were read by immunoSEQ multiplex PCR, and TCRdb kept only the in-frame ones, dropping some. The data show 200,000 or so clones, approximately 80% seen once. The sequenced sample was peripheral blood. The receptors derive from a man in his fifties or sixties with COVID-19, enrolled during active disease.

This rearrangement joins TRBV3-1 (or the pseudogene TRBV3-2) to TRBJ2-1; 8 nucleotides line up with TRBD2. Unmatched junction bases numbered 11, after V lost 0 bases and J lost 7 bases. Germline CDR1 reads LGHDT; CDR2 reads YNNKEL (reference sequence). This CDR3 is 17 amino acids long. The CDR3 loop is CASSQERVGTRANEQFF. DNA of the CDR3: TGTGCCAGCAGCCAAGAACGAGTCGGGACTAGGGCAAATGAGCAGTTCTTC.

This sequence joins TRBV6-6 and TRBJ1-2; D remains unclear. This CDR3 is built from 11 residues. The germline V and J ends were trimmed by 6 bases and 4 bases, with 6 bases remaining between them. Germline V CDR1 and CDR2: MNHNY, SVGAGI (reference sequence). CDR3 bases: TGTGCCAGCAGAGGGAGCTATGGCTACACCTTC. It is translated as CASRGSYGYTF.

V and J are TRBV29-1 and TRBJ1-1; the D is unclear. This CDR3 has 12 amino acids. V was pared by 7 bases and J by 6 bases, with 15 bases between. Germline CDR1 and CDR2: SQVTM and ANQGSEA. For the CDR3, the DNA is TGCAGCGGTAGCAGAGTATACTCTGAAGCTTTCTTT. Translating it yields CSGSRVYSEAFF.

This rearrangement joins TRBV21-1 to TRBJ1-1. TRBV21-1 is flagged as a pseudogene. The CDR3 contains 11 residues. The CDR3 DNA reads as TGTGCCAGCAGCCGGGGGAGCGAAGCTTTCTTT. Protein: CASSRGSEAFF.

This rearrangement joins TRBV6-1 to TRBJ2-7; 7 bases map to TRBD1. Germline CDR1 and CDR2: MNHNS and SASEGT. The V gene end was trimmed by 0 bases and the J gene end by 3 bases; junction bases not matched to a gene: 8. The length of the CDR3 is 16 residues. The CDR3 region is CASSEALTGQNYEQYF. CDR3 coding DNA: TGTGCCAGCAGTGAAGCTTTGACAGGGCAAAACTACGAGCAGTACTTC.

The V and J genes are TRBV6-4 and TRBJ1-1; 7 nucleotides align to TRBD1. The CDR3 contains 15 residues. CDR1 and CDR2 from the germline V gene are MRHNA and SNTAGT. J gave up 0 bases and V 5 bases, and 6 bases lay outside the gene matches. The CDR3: CASSPRQGLNTEAFF. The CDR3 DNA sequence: TGTGCCAGCAGTCCTAGACAGGGATTGAACACTGAAGCTTTCTTT.

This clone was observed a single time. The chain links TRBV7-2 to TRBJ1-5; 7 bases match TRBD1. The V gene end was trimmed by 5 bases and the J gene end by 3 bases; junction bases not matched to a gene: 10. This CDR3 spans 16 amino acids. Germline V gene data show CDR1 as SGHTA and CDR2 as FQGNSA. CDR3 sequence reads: CASSPRQGINNQPQHF. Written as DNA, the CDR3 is TGTGCCAGCAGCCCGCGACAGGGAATAAACAATCAGCCCCAGCATTTT.